This TCR beta chain was recovered during a study of Graves' ophthalmopathy and Graves' hyperthyroidism. About this clonotype itself: Its antigen is as yet unknown.

This CDR3 spans 16 amino acids. The ends were cut back, 3 bases at V and 1 base at J, with 15 bases in the middle. RNA transcripts provided the template for amplifying TCR beta CDR3 regions. The library came from an HTBI-primed first-round RT-PCR and a second-round multiplex PCR. Each CDR3 protein gets one entry after TCRdb re-called the multiplex PCR reads with MiXCR. In the table there are 350,000 to 450,000 distinct CDR3 sequences, 15% to 20% of which are singletons. The study, taken as a whole, reports: Built on 13 signatures, a model told ophthalmopathy apart from stable hyperthyroidism with 85% to 90% sensitivity and 81.08% specificity.

The sample consisted of peripheral blood. The chain uses TRBV12-3 or TRBV12-4 and TRBJ1-2; D might be TRBD1 (5 bases). The receptor was derived from a woman aged 18-29 years with Graves' ophthalmopathy. CDR3 DNA: TGTGCCAGCAGTTTTGGTGGGGGGAAGCTTAACTATGGCTACACCTTC. This translates into CASSFGGGKLNYGYTF.